The 10 T cell receptor beta chains in this list originate from one sample, sequenced in a study of response to subunit inactivated influenza vaccine. From the RT-PCR reads, TCRdb called clonotypes with MiXCR, one entry per CDR3 protein. Found here are 750,000 to 850,000 distinct CDR3 sequences, less than 20% of them singletons; the top ten hold about 11%. The sample was PBMCs from blood, taken around 5 days after vaccination. The source is a man aged 45-65 years who received an inactivated influenza vaccine.

This clonotype occurred a few times. V is TRBV6-2 or TRBV6-3 and J is TRBJ1-1; a weak D match, TRBD1 (6 bases). Germline V CDR1 and CDR2: MNHEY, SVGEGT. This CDR3 region has 16 residues. The V end was cut by 2 bases, the J end by 1 base, with 14 bases between. The CDR3 protein is CASSYVTGFTNTEAFF. The CDR3 bases are TGTGCCAGCAGTTACGTGACAGGATTCACGAACACTGAAGCTTTCTTT.

The CDR3 is CASSYRRGGLNTGELFF. The DNA for the CDR3 is TGTGCCAGCAGTTACCGGAGAGGGGGGTTAAACACCGGGGAGCTGTTTTTT. The chain combines TRBV6-5 with TRBJ2-2; D possibly uses TRBD1 or TRBD2 (6 bases each). V was cut by 2 bases and J by 2 bases, with 15 bases left in between. CDR3 length: 17 residues. Germline lookup yields CDR1 MNHEY and CDR2 SVGAGI.

The genes are TRBV7-2 and TRBJ2-7; tentative D call: TRBD1 (5 bases). V gave up 2 bases and J gave up 1 base, with 9 bases separating them. CDR3 length: 14 residues. Per the germline V gene, CDR1 is SGHTA and CDR2 is FQGNSA. As DNA, the CDR3 is TGTGCCAGCAGCTTAACACAGGCGTCCTACGAGCAGTACTTC. Translating it yields CASSLTQASYEQYF.

This clonotype occurred a few times. The chain carries TRBV5-1 and TRBJ2-2; 7 bases line up with TRBD1. Germline trimming cut 7 bases from V and 0 bases from J; bases unmatched to any gene: 3. The CDR3 is made up of 14 amino acids. Germline V gives CDR1 SGHRS, CDR2 YFSETQ. This CDR3 is CASGTAANTGELFF. Here the CDR3 DNA reads TGCGCCAGCGGGACAGCGGCGAACACCGGGGAGCTGTTTTTT.

In its sample, this clonotype was seen a few times. J is TRBJ1-4 and V is TRBV20-1; TRBD1 is a possible D gene (6 bases). Per germline, CDR1 DFQATT and CDR2 SNEGSKA (reference sequence). Trimming left V 2 bases short and J 5 bases short, with 6 bases between. This CDR3 region has 12 residues. CDR3 in DNA: TGCAGTGCTAGAAGGGGGAATGAAAAACTGTTTTTT. Its protein is CSARRGNEKLFF.

This chain links TRBV4-2 with TRBJ2-7, with D unclear. CDR1 is LGHNA and CDR2 is YNFKEQ in the germline V gene. V lost 0 bases to trimming and J lost 0 bases, with 9 bases between them. The CDR3 spans 15 residues. The CDR3 sequence is CASSQDSVSSYEQYF. As DNA, the CDR3 is TGTGCCAGCAGCCAAGATTCGGTCAGCTCCTACGAGCAGTACTTC.

The chain carries TRBV7-9 and TRBJ2-5, with 7 bases that match TRBD2. V gave up 11 bases and J gave up 5 bases; unmatched junction bases: 5. The length of the CDR3 is 11 residues. From germline, CDR1 is SEHNR and CDR2 FQNEAQ (reference sequence). The CDR3 loop reads CAVLALETQYF. The DNA of the CDR3 is TGTGCCGTACTAGCGCTGGAGACCCAGTACTTC.

This clonotype was observed a few times. The chain recombines TRBV15 with TRBJ2-7; no firm D call. V lost 3 bases and J 2 bases, leaving 11 bases between the germline ends. The CDR3 has 14 amino acids. The V gene's germline CDR1 is LNHNV and CDR2 YYDKDF (reference sequence). In nucleotides, the CDR3 is TGTGCCACCAGCAGGACGGACGGAACCTACGAGCAGTACTTC. Protein product: CATSRTDGTYEQYF.

This clonotype appeared many times. The chain has TRBV12-3 or TRBV12-4 and TRBJ2-7, with 9 positions matching TRBD2. V dropped 6 bases and J dropped 4; count of bases not matched to a gene: 10. The CDR3 covers 15 residues. The CDR3 reads CASSPRAGGMYEQYF. The CDR3 DNA is TGTGCCAGCAGCCCCCGTGCGGGAGGGATGTACGAGCAGTACTTC.

This clonotype occurred many times. V is TRBV10-3 and J is TRBJ2-7, with unresolved D. V was cut by 3 bases and J by 6 bases, with 15 bases left in between. The CDR3 has 14 residues. Per the germline V gene, CDR1 is ENHRY and CDR2 is SYGVKD. The CDR3 loop reads CAISDPGPVSEQYF. In nucleotides, the CDR3 is TGTGCCATCAGTGACCCCGGTCCCGTCAGCGAGCAGTACTTC.